The 22 T cell receptor beta chains reported below all come from one sample, sequenced in a study of blood T cell repertoires in COVID-19. Assay used: immunoSEQ multiplex PCR; TCRdb lists only in-frame clones, some missing. The sample includes more than 150,000 clones, over 70% of them seen just once. The sequencing input was peripheral blood. Receptors originate from a man aged 55 to 70 with acute or convalescent COVID-19.

This clone turned up a few times. V is TRBV27 and J is TRBJ1-5; maybe TRBD1 (6 bases). Germline assignment: CDR1 MNHEY and CDR2 SMNVEV (reference sequence). The CDR3 spans 15 residues. The V end lost 3 bases, the J end lost 2 bases, and 11 bases lay between the germline ends. The CDR3 DNA sequence: TGTGCCAGCAGTTTCCTGGACAGCCGCAATCAGCCCCAGCATTTT. It is translated as CASSFLDSRNQPQHF.

CDR3 nucleotide sequence: TGTGCCAGCAGTTTAGGGGGCTTATTGGAGCAGTACTTC. It is translated as CASSLGGLLEQYF. This rearrangement joins TRBV12-3 or TRBV12-4 to TRBJ2-7; possible D gene TRBD1, 5 bases. The CDR3 totals 13 residues. V was shortened by 1 base and J by 7 bases, with 11 bases between the two germline ends.

This chain uses TRBV12-5 with TRBJ2-1; the match to TRBD1 covers 11 bases. The CDR3 is 14 residues long. The germline V gene encodes CDR1 LGHNT and CDR2 FRNRAP. Trimming took 7 bases from V and 9 from J; bases not matched to a gene: 8. The CDR3 is CASAMGQGGSEQFF. CDR3 DNA sequence: TGTGCTAGTGCCATGGGACAGGGGGGAAGTGAGCAGTTCTTC. Together with reference TRBV12-5 and TRBJ2-1, the CDR3 gives the full variable domain: DARVTQTPRHKVTEMGQEVTMRCQPILGHNTVFWYRQTMMQGLELLAYFRNRAPLDDSGMPKDRFSAEMPDATLATLKIQPSEPRDSAVYFCASAMGQGGSEQFFGPGTRLTVL.

The genes are TRBV3-1 (or the pseudogene TRBV3-2) and TRBJ1-1; possibly TRBD1 for D (5 bases). The V end was cut by 8 bases, the J end by 8 bases, with 18 bases between. Germline V gene lookup returns CDR1 LGHDT and CDR2 YNNKEL (reference sequence). This CDR3 has 13 residues. The CDR3 DNA reads as TGTGCCAGCCAAGCCAAGGTCCAGGGAGAAGCTTTCTTT. Amino acid sequence: CASQAKVQGEAFF.

The rearrangement joins TRBV11-3 to TRBJ2-3; D unclear. V gave up 1 base and J gave up 2 bases, with 7 bases separating them. This CDR3 has 14 residues. Germline values: CDR1 SGHNT, CDR2 YENEEA. The CDR3 nucleotides are TGTGCCAGCAGCTTAGGAGGCCTCACAGATACGCAGTATTTT. It translates to CASSLGGLTDTQYF.

The V call is TRBV7-2, the J call TRBJ1-5; the D gene is possibly TRBD1 (5 bases). The V end lost 5 bases, the J end lost 5 bases, and 16 bases lay between the germline ends. CDR1 is SGHTA and CDR2 is FQGNSA in the germline V gene. This CDR3 is built from 15 residues. The CDR3 region is CASSAGRRWDQPQHF. Written as DNA, the CDR3 is TGTGCCAGCAGCGCGGGACGGAGGTGGGATCAGCCCCAGCATTTT.

This chain connects TRBV5-1 to TRBJ2-5; tentative D call: TRBD2 (5 bases). CDR3 length: 16 residues. Trimming shortened V by 7 bases and J by 0 bases, and 19 bases separated the two germline ends. CDR1 and CDR2 from the germline V gene are SGHRS and YFSETQ. The CDR3 bases are TGCGCCAGCGCCGCTGGAACTAGTTGGAACCAAGAGACCCAGTACTTC. It yields the protein CASAAGTSWNQETQYF.

This clone was found a few times. V usage is TRBV30 and J usage is TRBJ1-4; maybe TRBD1 (6 bases). The CDR3 runs to 15 residues. Trimming left V 0 bases short and J 4 bases short, with 12 bases between. The germline CDR1 and CDR2 sequences are GTSNPN and SVGIG (reference sequence). The CDR3 spells CAWSVRGRGNEKLFF. For the CDR3, the DNA is TGTGCCTGGAGTGTACGAGGCAGGGGTAATGAAAAACTGTTTTTT.

The chain links TRBV5-1 to TRBJ1-2, with 7 bases fitting TRBD1. The germline gives CDR1 SGHRS, CDR2 YFSETQ. The V gene end was trimmed by 4 bases and the J gene end by 8 bases; junction bases not matched to a gene: 14. The CDR3 is 15 amino acids. The CDR3 DNA follows: TGCGCCAGCAGCACCTCGGGAGGGGGCCCCGGGGGCTACACCTTC. Its translation is CASSTSGGGPGGYTF. Using reference TRBV5-1 and TRBJ1-2 for the parts outside the CDR3, the full variable domain is KAGVTQTPRYLIKTRGQQVTLSCSPISGHRSVSWYQQTPGQGLQFLFEYFSETQRNKGNFPGRFSGRQFSNSRSEMNVSTLELGDSALYLCASSTSGGGPGGYTFGSGTRLTVV.

This chain uses TRBV9 with TRBJ2-3, with 15 positions matching TRBD2. Germline CDR1 is SGDLS and CDR2 is YYNGEE. V lost 0 bases to trimming and J lost 0 bases; unmatched junction nucleotides: 5. The CDR3 consists of 19 residues. The CDR3 nucleotides are TGTGCCAGCAGCGTAGAGGGACTAGCGGGGGGATCTAGCACAGATACGCAGTATTTT. This gives the protein CASSVEGLAGGSSTDTQYF. Based on the CDR3 plus reference TRBV9 and TRBJ2-3, the full variable domain is DSGVTQTPKHLITATGQRVTLRCSPRSGDLSVYWYQQSLDQGLQFLIQYYNGEERAKGNILERFSAQQFPDLHSELNLSSLELGDSALYFCASSVEGLAGGSSTDTQYFGPGTRLTVL.

The CDR3 sequence: CASSSPGAYEQYF. CDR3 nucleotides: TGTGCCAGCAGCTCACCGGGAGCCTACGAGCAGTACTTC. V gene TRBV7-2 combines with J gene TRBJ2-7, with a possible D match to TRBD2 (6 bases). The CDR3 is 13 amino acids. Germline V gene sequence: CDR1 SGHTA, CDR2 FQGNSA. V was clipped by 4 bases and J by 2 bases, with 9 bases between them.

This chain uses TRBV3-1 (or the pseudogene TRBV3-2) with TRBJ2-2; 8 nucleotides match TRBD1. The CDR3 extends over 16 amino acids. Germline V gives CDR1 LGHDT, CDR2 YNNKEL (reference sequence). V lost 4 bases to trimming and J lost 4 bases; unmatched junction nucleotides: 8. The CDR3 region is CASSPHGDRGTGELFF. The DNA for the CDR3 is TGTGCCAGCAGCCCCCACGGCGACAGGGGCACCGGGGAGCTGTTTTTT.

The chain uses TRBV12-3 or TRBV12-4 and TRBJ1-5; D is possibly TRBD1 (5 bases). The CDR3 contains 11 residues. V was shortened by 7 bases and J by 10 bases, with 11 bases between the two germline ends. The CDR3 DNA is TGTGCCAGCACCGGACAAGGTCCCCAGCATTTT. Translation: CASTGQGPQHF.

The chain joins TRBV6-5 to TRBJ1-3; 10 bases are a match to TRBD1. V was pared by 6 bases and J by 3 bases, with 5 bases of the junction left unmatched. From germline, CDR1 is MNHEY and CDR2 SVGAGI. The CDR3 loop spans 15 amino acids. Written as DNA, the CDR3 is TGTGCCAGCAGCGACAGGGGGCGAGGTGGAAACACCATATATTTT. As protein: CASSDRGRGGNTIYF.

The chain combines TRBV7-2 with TRBJ2-5, with D possibly matching TRBD1 (6 bases). The V gene lost 1 base and the J gene lost 5 bases, with 8 bases spanning the gap. Germline assignment: CDR1 SGHTA and CDR2 FQGNSA. The CDR3 consists of 13 residues. CDR3 in amino acids: CASSLDRAETQYF. For the CDR3, the DNA is TGTGCCAGCAGCTTAGACAGGGCTGAGACCCAGTACTTC.

In this sample, this clone turned up a few times. The V call is TRBV5-6, the J call TRBJ1-4; 7 bases agree with TRBD1. There are 15 residues in the CDR3. In germline, CDR1 is SGHDT, CDR2 YYEEEE. The junction had 4 bases not matched to a gene; V was cut back by 2 bases and J by 3 bases. CDR3 sequence reads: CASSFRGSANEKLFF. In DNA, the CDR3 is TGTGCCAGCAGCTTCAGGGGGAGCGCTAATGAAAAACTGTTTTTT.

The genes are TRBV5-4 and TRBJ2-1, with D hard to call. Trimming left V 1 base short and J 9 bases short, with 5 bases between. This CDR3 comprises 11 residues. Germline V lookup: CDR1 SGHNT, CDR2 YYREEE (reference sequence). DNA for the CDR3: TGTGCCAGCAGCTTGAGAGCTGAGCAGTTCTTC. Its translation is CASSLRAEQFF.

V is TRBV2 and J is TRBJ1-3, with TRBD1 identical over 8 bases. Germline trimming cut 4 bases from V and 2 bases from J; bases unmatched to any gene: 4. The germline V gene encodes CDR1 SNHLY and CDR2 FYNNEI. The CDR3 loop spans 15 amino acids. This CDR3 reads CASSVRQGTGNTIYF. In DNA form, the CDR3 reads TGTGCCAGCAGTGTCCGACAGGGGACTGGAAACACCATATATTTT.

CDR3 sequence reads: CASSQATGLRNTIYF. CDR3 DNA: TGTGCCAGCAGCCAAGCGACAGGGCTGAGAAACACCATATATTTT. The chain carries TRBV3-1 (or the pseudogene TRBV3-2) and TRBJ1-3; TRBD1 aligns across 7 bases. In germline, CDR1 is LGHDT, CDR2 YNNKEL (reference sequence). The CDR3 has 15 amino acids. J lost 5 bases, V lost 1 base, and 5 bases had no gene match.

V usage is TRBV5-5 and J usage is TRBJ2-2; 7 bases agree with TRBD1. The junction had 8 bases not matched to a gene; V was cut back by 2 bases and J by 1 base. The CDR3 covers 17 residues. Germline V gives CDR1 SGHKS, CDR2 YYEKEE (reference sequence). CDR3 in DNA: TGTGCCAGCAGCTTTGGTTGGTACAGGGGGAACACCGGGGAGCTGTTTTTT. It encodes CASSFGWYRGNTGELFF.

V and J are TRBV3-1 (or the pseudogene TRBV3-2) and TRBJ2-7; 7 bases are a match to TRBD2. The trim removed 3 bases at V and 8 bases at J, leaving 4 bases unmatched. Germline CDR1 is LGHDT and CDR2 is YNNKEL (reference sequence). The CDR3 has 12 residues. The CDR3 protein is CASSHGLEKQYF. The CDR3 nucleotides are TGTGCCAGCAGCCATGGACTAGAGAAGCAGTACTTC.

The rearrangement uses TRBV7-3 and TRBJ2-5; 8 positions agree with TRBD2. V lost 5 bases and J lost 7; bases outside the gene matches: 6. Germline V gene data show CDR1 as SGHTA and CDR2 as FQGTGA. This CDR3 has 13 amino acids. CDR3 bases: TGTGCCAGCAGCCCACCGGGGGGGAGGACCCAGTACTTC. Its protein product is CASSPPGGRTQYF.